The TCR beta chain described here comes from a study of human T cells and chemical hapten exposure. As for the study in general: Subjects had 2% DPC placed on about 2 cm by about 2 cm of upper inner arm skin for sensitization. Study outcomes and limitations: Expanded TCRs formed significantly more large CDR3 similarity clusters than controls.

The time point denotes: patch test 1, 2 weeks after DPC sensitization. The treatment: therapeutic diphenylcyclopropenone sensitization with weekly scalp DPC. Unfractionated whole blood yielded total RNA. TCRdb recomputed calls from the RACE reads with MiXCR, one row per CDR3 protein. The sample lists some 53,000 distinct CDR3 sequences; 9.5% to 12% were seen once. In germline, CDR1 is SQVTM, CDR2 ANQGSEA. Trimming left V 4 bases short and J 2 bases short, with 11 bases between. This CDR3 is built from 14 residues. This clonotype showed up many times. What it binds is not known. The receptor was derived from a middle-aged woman with alopecia areata. Some clones in this sample may be carry-over from other donors' samples. The sample in question was whole blood, obtained in connection with sensitization to the hapten diphenylcyclopropenone (DPC). The chain uses TRBV29-1 and TRBJ1-4; D is unresolved. The CDR3 nucleotides are TGCAGCGTTGCGTCAGCGGAGACTAATGAAAAACTGTTTTTT. Its protein is CSVASAETNEKLFF.